Below, one T cell receptor beta chain is given with its context. What it binds is not known. The CDR3 loop spans 13 amino acids. Trimming shortened V by 1 base and J by 4 bases, and 4 bases separated the two germline ends. The germline gives CDR1 SGHVS, CDR2 FNYEAQ. Ulcerative colitis patients received no immunosuppressive medication before the diagnostic colonoscopy. Blood was drawn at the time of colonoscopy. This record comes from a study of pediatric ulcerative colitis. Assay used: immunoSEQ multiplex PCR; TCRdb lists only in-frame clones, some missing. This sample has about 64,000 clones; over 70% occur once, and the top ten carry over 4%. General observations from the study: Total lymphocyte DNA, not sorted subsets, was the template.

The source is a boy under 18 with moderate ulcerative colitis. The sequenced material came from blood. The chain links TRBV7-6 to TRBJ2-2; D is unresolved. The CDR3 spells CASSLGGTGELFF. In DNA form, the CDR3 reads TGTGCCAGCAGCTTAGGAGGCACCGGGGAGCTGTTTTTT.